The 26 T cell receptor beta chains below were found in one sample sequenced in a study of blood T cells in healthy people across ages. Primers used in a second PCR of roughly 7 to 12 cycles were a sample-barcoded 5' primer and a J-beta primer mix. One entry per CDR3 protein results from TCRdb running MiXCR on the 5' RACE reads. The data contain 750,000 or so distinct CDR3 sequences, about 25% of them seen just once; the ten biggest clones take up roughly a tenth. The sample was also reused in another study, on T cells of mothers and their children.

Sequenced sample: blood. The receptors shown here come from a boy aged 5-17 years in good health.

J is TRBJ2-5 and V is TRBV29-1; 9 nucleotides agree with TRBD1. This CDR3 has 13 amino acids. Unmatched junction bases numbered 3, after V lost 3 bases and J lost 4 bases. Germline V CDR1 and CDR2: SQVTM, ANQGSEA. The CDR3 sequence is CSVDVGQGETQYF. The CDR3 nucleotides are TGCAGCGTTGACGTGGGACAGGGAGAGACCCAGTACTTC.

This chain connects TRBV7-6 to TRBJ1-1; D is perhaps TRBD1 (5 bases). The V end was cut by 0 bases, the J end by 3 bases, with 17 bases between. Germline V gives CDR1 SGHVS, CDR2 FNYEAQ. The CDR3 spans 17 residues. CDR3 residues: CASSLASVDTRDTEAFF. The CDR3, as DNA: TGTGCCAGCAGCTTAGCATCTGTGGACACCCGGGACACTGAAGCTTTCTTT.

There are a few counts of this clonotype. The chain carries TRBV5-1 and TRBJ1-1; D call uncertain. The CDR3 has 12 amino acids. Germline CDR1 reads SGHRS; CDR2 reads YFSETQ. V was cut by 3 bases and J by 4 bases, with 7 bases left in between. CDR3 region: CASSYGSTEAFF. CDR3 in DNA: TGCGCCAGCAGCTATGGAAGCACTGAAGCTTTCTTT.

V usage is TRBV2 and J usage is TRBJ2-5, with 11 bases fitting TRBD2. The CDR3 sequence is 15 residues long. V shed 4 bases and J 5 bases; nucleotides not matched to a gene: 6. Germline V CDR1 and CDR2: SNHLY, FYNNEI. The CDR3 reads CASSGIAGGTETQYF. The CDR3 DNA is TGTGCCAGCAGTGGGATAGCGGGAGGGACGGAGACCCAGTACTTC.

The table lists this clonotype with a few counts. The rearrangement uses TRBV20-1 and TRBJ2-5; D perhaps matches TRBD1 (6 bases). Gene TRBJ2-1 matches the end of the DNA better, so the J call may be wrong. The CDR3 runs to 13 residues. CDR1 DFQATT and CDR2 SNEGSKA come from the germline V gene (reference sequence). CDR3 bases: TGCAGTGCTCCAACTACAGGGAGAAATGAGCAGTTCTTC. Residues: CSAPTTGRNEQFF.

This clonotype was detected a few times. The CDR3 region has the DNA TGTGCCAGCAGTGACGGCCGAGGCGCCAAAAACATTCAGTACTTC. Amino acid sequence: CASSDGRGAKNIQYF. The chain joins TRBV6-1 to TRBJ2-4; D remains unclear. The ends were cut back, 3 bases at V and 1 base at J, with 10 bases in the middle. Germline V lookup: CDR1 MNHNS, CDR2 SASEGT. This CDR3 is built from 15 residues.

This clonotype was counted a few times. The chain combines TRBV2 with TRBJ2-5; TRBD2 matches at 11 bases. Germline lookup yields CDR1 SNHLY and CDR2 FYNNEI. The CDR3 consists of 15 residues. The ends lost 6 bases at V and 1 base at J; junction bases unmatched: 4. CDR3 in amino acids: CASRGTSGFQETQYF. The CDR3 DNA follows: TGTGCCAGCAGGGGGACTAGCGGCTTCCAAGAGACCCAGTACTTC. Filled out from reference TRBV2 and TRBJ2-5, the complete variable domain reads EPEVTQTPSHQVTQMGQEVILRCVPISNHLYFYWYRQILGQKVEFLVSFYNNEISEKSEIFDDQFSVERPDGSNFTLKIRSTKLEDSAMYFCASRGTSGFQETQYFGPGTRLLVL.

With regard to this clonotype: An end of the junction differs from the germline gene, which may be a read error. The chain joins TRBV2 to TRBJ2-5; TRBD2 agrees at 9 bases. Germline V gene sequence: CDR1 SNHLY, CDR2 FYNNEI. The CDR3 has 12 residues. The CDR3 region is CASSEGPAGGSF. The CDR3 nucleotides are TGTGCCAGCAGTGAAGGCCCCGCGGGGGGGAGTTTC.

The table lists this clonotype with a few counts. J is TRBJ2-1 and V is TRBV3-1; TRBD1 is a possible D gene (6 bases). The CDR3 runs 15 residues. V lost 4 bases, J lost 0 bases, and 10 bases lay in between. Germline-derived CDR1 and CDR2 are LGHDT and YNNKEL (reference sequence). The CDR3 DNA reads as TGTGCCAGCAGCCTGGACAGCTTCTCCTACAATGAGCAGTTCTTC. It yields the protein CASSLDSFSYNEQFF.

The chain uses TRBV4-3 and TRBJ2-3; TRBD1 might be the D (6 bases). The CDR3 covers 16 residues. Germline CDR1 is LGHNA and CDR2 is YSLEER. Trimming removed 2 bases at V and 0 bases at J, with 12 bases between. The chain's CDR3 is CASSQLRGGSTDTQYF. The CDR3 DNA sequence: TGCGCCAGCAGCCAACTTAGAGGGGGAAGCACAGATACGCAGTATTTT.

The V call is TRBV28, the J call TRBJ1-6; D call uncertain. This CDR3 comprises 15 residues. From germline, CDR1 is MDHEN and CDR2 SYDVKM. The V end lost 2 bases, the J end lost 5 bases, and 10 bases lay between the germline ends. The CDR3 DNA reads TGTGCCAGCAGTTTACGGGGTGAGGATAATTCACCCCTCCACTTT. Protein: CASSLRGEDNSPLHF.

V gene TRBV5-6 combines with J gene TRBJ1-5, with a tentative D call TRBD1 (5 bases). V was shortened by 4 bases and J by 4 bases, with 12 bases between the two germline ends. The germline CDR1 and CDR2 sequences are SGHDT and YYEEEE. This CDR3 spans 14 amino acids. Here the CDR3 reads CASSVGQLNQPQHF. CDR3 coding DNA: TGTGCCAGCAGCGTGGGGCAGCTTAATCAGCCCCAGCATTTT.

V and J are TRBV6-1 and TRBJ2-7; 9 bases agree with TRBD2. The junction had 0 bases not matched to a gene; V was cut back by 0 bases and J by 3 bases. The CDR3 contains 14 residues. Germline CDR1 is MNHNS and CDR2 is SASEGT. The chain's CDR3 is CASSEAREGYEQYF. DNA for the CDR3: TGTGCCAGCAGTGAAGCGCGGGAGGGCTACGAGCAGTACTTC.

The chain links TRBV20-1 to TRBJ2-4, with 7 bases lining up with TRBD2. V lost 5 bases, J lost 3 bases, and 7 bases stayed unmatched. Germline lookup yields CDR1 DFQATT and CDR2 SNEGSKA (reference sequence). This CDR3 has 14 residues. CDR3 sequence reads: CSARASGHKNIQYF. The CDR3 bases are TGCAGTGCTCGGGCTAGCGGCCACAAAAACATTCAGTACTTC.

This clonotype has only a few counts. The chain links TRBV6-2 or TRBV6-3 to TRBJ2-6; D is unclear. V was trimmed by 5 bases and J by 1 base, leaving 9 bases between them. The CDR3 contains 15 residues. The V gene's germline CDR1 is MNHEY and CDR2 SVGEGT. The CDR3 nucleotides read TGTGCCAGCAGTAACTGGGAATCTGGGGCCAACGTCCTGACTTTC. Its translation: CASSNWESGANVLTF.

The J gene is TRBJ2-7, the V gene TRBV27; perhaps D is TRBD1 or TRBD2 (5 bases each). The CDR3 sequence is 14 residues long. V lost 7 bases, J lost 2 bases, and 15 bases lay in between. The germline V gene encodes CDR1 MNHEY and CDR2 SMNVEV (reference sequence). In nucleotides, the CDR3 is TGTGCCAGCAAGCCCGGGGCGGTAACCTACGAGCAGTACTTC. It specifies CASKPGAVTYEQYF.

This clonotype came up a few times. The V gene is TRBV29-1, the J gene TRBJ2-7; 8 positions match TRBD2. The CDR3 has 14 amino acids. Trimming took 6 bases from V and 3 from J; bases not matched to a gene: 10. In germline, CDR1 is SQVTM, CDR2 ANQGSEA. The CDR3 DNA reads TGCAGCGTGATATTAAGCGGGAGATTCTACGAGCAGTACTTC. Translation gives CSVILSGRFYEQYF.

The gene calls are TRBV29-1 and TRBJ2-1; D possibly corresponds to TRBD1 (6 bases). From germline, CDR1 is SQVTM and CDR2 ANQGSEA. This CDR3 is 12 amino acids long. Between the trimmed V and J ends, which lost 2 bases and 10 bases, there was a span of 12 bases. This CDR3 reads CSVETGTKEQFF. The CDR3 region has the DNA TGCAGCGTTGAAACCGGGACAAAGGAGCAGTTCTTC.

The chain joins TRBV25-1 to TRBJ2-5; no reliable D call. Germline V gene lookup returns CDR1 MGHDK and CDR2 SYGVNS. The germline V and J ends were trimmed by 4 bases and 5 bases, with 23 bases remaining between them. The CDR3 has 17 residues. In DNA, the CDR3 is TGTGCCAGCAGTGGGGGTCAATCCGCTTATGATAGGGAGACCCAGTACTTC. This sequence encodes CASSGGQSAYDRETQYF.

This clonotype has only a few counts. The chain employs TRBV28 and TRBJ2-4; D is unclear. Germline CDR1 and CDR2: MDHEN and SYDVKM. Between the trimmed V and J ends, which lost 3 bases and 0 bases, there was a span of 21 bases. The CDR3 length is 19 residues. The CDR3 nucleotides are TGTGCCAGCAGTTTCGCTGCCCCTCAAGAAGACCTAGCCAAAAACATTCAGTACTTC. It translates to CASSFAAPQEDLAKNIQYF.

This clonotype has just a few counts. The chain carries TRBV6-5 and TRBJ1-4, with 9 bases fitting TRBD1. Per the germline V gene, CDR1 is MNHEY and CDR2 is SVGAGI. The junction had 4 bases not matched to a gene; V was cut back by 0 bases and J by 8 bases. The CDR3 runs 15 residues. The CDR3 loop reads CASSYSGTGTEKLFF. The CDR3 coding sequence is TGTGCCAGCAGTTACTCAGGGACAGGGACCGAAAAACTGTTTTTT.

For this clonotype: A junction boundary mismatches the germline segment, possibly from a read error. This chain joins TRBV29-1 and TRBJ1-1, with D uncertain. Germline V lookup: CDR1 SQVTM, CDR2 ANQGSEA. This CDR3 contains 16 residues. The CDR3 here is CGVDPQNENMNTEAFF. The CDR3 bases are TGCGGCGTTGATCCCCAGAACGAAAACATGAACACTGAAGCTTTCTTT. The full variable domain, rest sourced from reference TRBV29-1 and TRBJ1-1, is SAVISQKPSRDICQRGTSLTIQCQVDSQVTMMFWYRQQPGQSLTLIATANQGSEATYESGFVIDKFPISRPNLTFSTLTVSNMSPEDSSIYLCGVDPQNENMNTEAFFGQGTRLTVV.

This clonotype showed up just a few times. V is TRBV5-5 and J is TRBJ2-5; D is possibly TRBD2 (5 bases). Trimming cost V 2 bases and J 3 bases, with 20 bases left between them. CDR3 length: 17 residues. The germline CDR1 and CDR2 sequences are SGHKS and YYEKEE (reference sequence). The CDR3 protein is CASSFLGVPNIKETQYF. DNA for the CDR3: TGTGCCAGCAGCTTTCTCGGGGTCCCGAATATAAAAGAGACCCAGTACTTC.

This rearrangement joins TRBV14 to TRBJ2-5; D unresolved. Trimming took 1 base from V and 7 from J, leaving 13 bases between them. CDR1 is SGHDN and CDR2 is FVKESK in the germline V gene. The length of the CDR3 is 14 residues. The DNA for the CDR3 is TGTGCCAGCAGCCAAGCATGGGAATCGGGGACCCAGTACTTC. It codes for CASSQAWESGTQYF.

This chain joins TRBV11-1 and TRBJ2-1, with 12 positions matching TRBD2. The CDR3 loop spans 15 amino acids. J lost 14 bases, V lost 5 bases, and 13 bases had no gene match. The germline CDR1 and CDR2 sequences are SGHAT and FQDESV (reference sequence). DNA for the CDR3: TGTGCCAGCAGCCAAAGTCTAGCGGGGGGGTCTAAGAAGTTCTTC. Translation gives CASSQSLAGGSKKFF. The variable domain in full, completed from reference TRBV11-1 and TRBJ2-1, reads EAEVAQSPRYKITEKSQAVAFWCDPISGHATLYWYRQILGQGPELLVQFQDESVVDDSQLPKDRFSAERLKGVDSTLKIQPAELGDSAMYLCASSQSLAGGSKKFFGPGTRLTVL.

This chain joins TRBV29-1 and TRBJ1-1, with no clear D. CDR1 is SQVTM, CDR2 ANQGSEA, per germline. Trimming cost V 2 bases and J 4 bases, with 17 bases left between them. The CDR3 is 15 residues long. The CDR3 here is CSVENFRNWGTEAFF. Here the CDR3 DNA reads TGCAGCGTTGAAAACTTCAGGAATTGGGGCACTGAAGCTTTCTTT.